The rows below give T cell receptor beta chains drawn from one sample of a study of response to subunit inactivated influenza vaccine. In TCRdb, the RT-PCR reads were re-called with MiXCR into one record per CDR3 protein. Of approximately 160,000 distinct CDR3 sequences in the sample, approximately 12% were seen once. Sequenced material: CD8+ T cells sorted from PBMCs, taken roughly 24 months after vaccination. The receptors come from a man aged 50 to 69 who received an inactivated influenza vaccine. The CDR3 runs from the conserved cysteine through the conserved F or W. D genes are given only for firm matches. Expanded clones get a size class; other rows say once, few or many, or leave the size out.

TRBV25-1	12	few	.	TRBJ2-1	CASSGVAAPQFF	TGTGCCAGCAGTGGGGTCGCAGCGCCTCAGTTCTTC
TRBV29-1	16	.	.	TRBJ2-3	CSVVFATTSSTDTQYF	TGCAGCGTCGTGTTTGCCACGACTTCTAGCACAGATACGCAGTATTTT
TRBV19	13	.	.	TRBJ2-1	CASRPGVGGEQFF	TGTGCCAGTAGGCCCGGCGTGGGTGGTGAGCAGTTCTTC
TRBV20-1	16	few	TRBD2	TRBJ2-7	CSADAVIAGGSYEQYF	TGCAGTGCTGACGCGGTTATAGCGGGAGGTAGCTACGAGCAGTACTTC
TRBV15	15	.	.	TRBJ2-5	CATSTSRWVAETQYF	TGTGCCACCAGCACCTCCCGTTGGGTTGCGGAGACCCAGTACTTC
TRBV20-1	14	.	.	TRBJ1-2	CSAPGEGPEYGYTF	TGCAGTGCTCCGGGGGAGGGGCCGGAGTATGGCTACACCTTC
TRBV7-3	17	few	.	TRBJ2-2	CASSLNGGLANTGELFF	TGTGCCAGCAGCCTCAATGGGGGGCTAGCGAACACCGGGGAGCTGTTTTTT
TRBV13	14	few	TRBD1	TRBJ1-6	CASSDDRGGSPLHF	TGTGCCAGCAGCGACGACAGGGGTGGATCACCCCTCCACTTT
TRBV30	13	few	TRBD1	TRBJ1-6	CAWTGTANSPLHF	TGTGCCTGGACCGGGACAGCAAATTCACCCCTCCACTTT
TRBV10-1	13	few	.	TRBJ2-7	CASSGGSVAEQYF	TGCGCCAGCTCCGGGGGATCGGTAGCCGAGCAGTACTTC
TRBV4-3	15	.	.	TRBJ1-1	CASSQERGLDTEAFF	TGCGCCAGCAGCCAAGAAAGGGGGTTGGACACTGAAGCTTTCTTT
TRBV7-8	14	many	TRBD2	TRBJ2-3	CASSRSGYRDTQYF	TGTGCCAGCAGCCGTAGCGGGTACCGGGATACGCAGTATTTT
TRBV25-1	13	many	TRBD2	TRBJ2-5	CASSEGGGASQYF	TGTGCCAGCAGTGAGGGGGGAGGGGCGTCCCAGTACTTC
TRBV6-2/TRBV6-3	18	few	TRBD1	TRBJ2-1	CASSYSHRGQSSYNEQFF	TGTGCCAGCAGTTACAGCCACAGGGGCCAAAGCTCCTACAATGAGCAGTTCTTC
TRBV7-6	14	few	TRBD1	TRBJ2-1	CASSFGTGAHEQFF	TGTGCCAGCAGCTTCGGGACAGGGGCCCATGAGCAGTTCTTC
TRBV28	16	few	.	TRBJ2-1	CASSSPAPSGYNEQFF	TGTGCCAGCAGCTCCCCCGCCCCCAGCGGCTACAATGAGCAGTTCTTC
TRBV27	15	many	.	TRBJ1-2	CASKGLAGSRYGYTF	TGTGCCAGCAAAGGACTCGCCGGGTCACGCTATGGCTACACCTTC
TRBV6-2/TRBV6-3	17	.	.	TRBJ2-2	CASSPAQHQGTGELFFF	.
TRBV28	14	many	.	TRBJ2-5	CASSFTAGGETQYF	TGTGCCAGCAGTTTCACAGCTGGGGGAGAGACCCAGTACTTC
TRBV27	15	.	.	TRBJ2-1	CASSPLGAARRGQFF	TGTGCCAGCAGCCCCCTGGGGGCGGCCCGAAGGGGGCAGTTCTTC
TRBV4-3	14	few	.	TRBJ2-7	CASSQVLASDEQYF	TGCGCCAGCAGCCAAGTTTTGGCCTCGGACGAGCAGTACTTC
TRBV28	15	few	.	TRBJ1-1	CASSLFVSQGTEAFF	TGTGCCAGCAGTTTATTTGTCTCTCAAGGCACTGAAGCTTTCTTT
TRBV11-2	16	.	TRBD2	TRBJ2-3	CASSSWTSGSLDTQYF	TGTGCCAGCAGCTCGTGGACTAGCGGGAGTCTCGATACGCAGTATTTT
TRBV19	14	.	TRBD2	TRBJ2-7	CASSIGTSGYEQYF	TGTGCCAGTAGTATTGGGACTAGCGGTTACGAGCAGTACTTC
TRBV7-8	13	few	.	TRBJ1-5	CASSSSGSQPQHF	TGTGCCAGCAGCTCCTCAGGGTCTCAGCCCCAGCATTTT
TRBV4-3	15	few	.	TRBJ1-5	CASSQDEGPRGPQHF	TGCGCCAGCAGCCAAGATGAGGGGCCCCGTGGACCCCAGCATTTT
TRBV3-1	18	many	.	TRBJ2-3	CASSSSGTSIGGGDTQYF	TGTGCCAGCAGTAGTAGCGGAACCTCTATTGGGGGAGGAGATACGCAGTATTTT
TRBV28	15	.	TRBD2	TRBJ2-7	CASRYDSGSSYEQYF	TGTGCCAGCAGGTATGATAGCGGGAGCTCCTACGAGCAGTACTTC
TRBV3-1	12	.	.	TRBJ2-5	CASSPTLQTQYF	TGTGCCAGCAGCCCGACTCTGCAGACCCAGTACTTC
TRBV20-1	13	.	.	TRBJ1-2	CSAEPLSGYGYTF	TGCAGTGCTGAGCCCCTATCGGGCTATGGCTACACCTTC
TRBV4-3	16	.	.	TRBJ1-1	CASSQQSTQENTEAFF	TGCGCCAGCAGCCAGCAAAGTACACAGGAGAACACTGAAGCTTTCTTT
TRBV27	14	.	.	TRBJ2-7	CASRTGTSSYEQYF	TGTGCCAGCAGGACCGGGACCAGCTCCTACGAGCAGTACTTC
TRBV6-5	15	.	.	TRBJ1-2	CASSYSWGANYGYTF	TGTGCCAGCAGTTATTCTTGGGGAGCAAACTATGGCTACACCTTC
TRBV7-9	16	.	TRBD2	TRBJ2-3	CASSLGLAGSTDTQYF	TGTGCCAGCAGCTTAGGACTAGCGGGGTCAACAGATACGCAGTATTTT
TRBV13	13	.	.	TRBJ2-7	CASSSGQDYEQYF	TGTGCCAGCAGCTCGGGACAAGACTACGAGCAGTACTTC
TRBV6-2/TRBV6-3	15	.	.	TRBJ2-5	CASSYLGASRETQYF	TGTGCCAGCAGTTACTTAGGGGCGAGCCGGGAGACCCAGTACTTC
TRBV6-5	14	few	.	TRBJ1-1	CASSYSPGYAEAFF	TGTGCCAGCAGTTACTCGCCGGGTTATGCTGAAGCTTTCTTT
TRBV12-3/TRBV12-4	12	few	.	TRBJ2-1	CASNLGWGEQFF	TGTGCCAGCAACCTAGGGTGGGGTGAGCAGTTCTTC
TRBV27	14	many	.	TRBJ2-2	CASSLKWGAGELFF	TGTGCCAGCAGTTTAAAGTGGGGGGCCGGGGAGCTGTTTTTT
TRBV28	14	few	.	TRBJ2-7	CASKGLETKYEQYF	TGTGCCAGCAAGGGACTGGAGACAAAATACGAGCAGTACTTC
TRBV9	21	many	TRBD2	TRBJ2-1	CASSVPGGRQGTSGKFNEQFF	TGTGCCAGCAGCGTACCAGGCGGCAGGCAAGGGACTAGCGGGAAGTTCAATGAGCAGTTCTTC
TRBV9	15	few	TRBD1	TRBJ2-7	CASSDGTGEGYEQYF	TGTGCCAGCAGCGACGGGACAGGGGAAGGGTACGAGCAGTACTTC
TRBV27	16	few	.	TRBJ2-7	CASSFSSAGSSYEQYF	TGTGCCAGCAGTTTTTCATCGGCGGGGTCTTCCTACGAGCAGTACTTC
TRBV4-3	16	few	.	TRBJ2-7	CASSPELEGLRREQYF	TGCGCCAGCAGCCCAGAATTGGAGGGCCTACGGAGGGAGCAGTACTTC
TRBV6-2/TRBV6-3	13	few	.	TRBJ1-1	CASKLHLNTEAFF	TGTGCCAGCAAACTACACCTGAACACTGAAGCTTTCTTT
TRBV28	14	.	.	TRBJ2-7	CASRTQGGDYEQYF	TGTGCCAGCAGGACCCAGGGGGGGGACTACGAGCAGTACTTC
TRBV18	14	few	.	TRBJ2-1	CASSPTVPPVEQFF	TGTGCCAGCTCACCTACAGTGCCCCCGGTTGAGCAGTTCTTC
TRBV7-9	16	few	.	TRBJ1-2	CASSLGAGIDLDGYTF	TGTGCCAGCAGCCTGGGGGCAGGGATTGATTTGGATGGCTACACCTTC
TRBV7-6	17	.	.	TRBJ2-1	CASSLGEAGLAYNEQFF	TGTGCCAGCAGCTTGGGGGAAGCGGGTTTAGCCTACAATGAGCAGTTCTTC
TRBV7-2	14	many	TRBD1	TRBJ2-7	CASSVGDRVYEQYF	TGTGCCAGCAGCGTGGGGGACAGGGTTTACGAGCAGTACTTC
TRBV12-3/TRBV12-4	13	.	.	TRBJ2-1	CASTETSLHEQFF	TGTGCCAGCACAGAAACTAGCCTCCATGAGCAGTTCTTC
TRBV24-1	13	.	.	TRBJ2-7	CATSDLGGPEQYF	TGTGCCACCAGTGATTTAGGAGGGCCCGAGCAGTACTTC
TRBV3-1	13	few	.	TRBJ2-1	CASSQEPSNEQFF	TGTGCCAGCAGCCAAGAACCTTCCAATGAGCAGTTCTTC
TRBV20-1	18	few	.	TRBJ1-2	CSARDLRRTGPPYYGYTF	TGCAGTGCTAGAGACCTACGAAGAACAGGGCCCCCTTACTATGGCTACACCTTC
TRBV5-8	15	many	.	TRBJ1-5	CASSLDFGGHQPQHF	TGTGCCAGCAGCTTGGATTTTGGGGGCCATCAGCCCCAGCATTTT